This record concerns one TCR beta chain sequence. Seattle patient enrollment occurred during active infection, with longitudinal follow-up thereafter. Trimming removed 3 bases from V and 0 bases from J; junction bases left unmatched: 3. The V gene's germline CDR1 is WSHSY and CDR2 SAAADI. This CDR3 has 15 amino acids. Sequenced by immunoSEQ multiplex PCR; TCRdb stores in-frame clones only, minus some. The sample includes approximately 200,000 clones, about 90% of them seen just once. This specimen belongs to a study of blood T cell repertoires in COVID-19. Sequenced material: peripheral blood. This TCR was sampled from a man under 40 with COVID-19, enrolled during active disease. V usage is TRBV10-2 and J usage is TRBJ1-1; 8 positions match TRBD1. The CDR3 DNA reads TGCGCCAGCAGTGACAGGGGGCCTTTGAACACTGAAGCTTTCTTT. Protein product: CASSDRGPLNTEAFF.